The clone carrying this T cell receptor beta chain was found a few times. Its cognate antigen is unknown. The data belong to a study of cytomegalovirus exposure and HLA in healthy donors. Study in general: Unique TCR beta sequences numbering about 100 million came from approximately 180 million T cells in an earlier analysis.

The study ran its PCR with 60 Vbeta and 13 Jbeta primers. Here immunoSEQ multiplex PCR was the method, and the copy in TCRdb shows in-frame clones only, minus some. The table records roughly 76,000 clones, 70% to 80% of them present only once. The length of the CDR3 is 13 residues. Trimming stripped 0 bases from V and 8 bases from J, with 10 bases between. CDR1 is LGHNA and CDR2 is YSLEER in the germline V gene. Study-wide results and limits: Excluded: some indistinguishable V segments such as TRBV6-2 and TRBV6-3. Sequences of the TCR beta chain were said to predict the HLA-A and HLA-B alleles of most subjects accurately. Earlier analysis looked at TCR beta V segments, and most were productive about 87% or about 30% of the time.

V usage is TRBV4-3 and J usage is TRBJ1-1; D gene ambiguous. This TCR was sampled from a man younger than 45 in good health and CMV-seronegative. Sequenced material: PBMCs. DNA for the CDR3: TGCGCCAGCAGCCAAGATCTGCGAGTGGAAGCTTTCTTT. It encodes CASSQDLRVEAFF.